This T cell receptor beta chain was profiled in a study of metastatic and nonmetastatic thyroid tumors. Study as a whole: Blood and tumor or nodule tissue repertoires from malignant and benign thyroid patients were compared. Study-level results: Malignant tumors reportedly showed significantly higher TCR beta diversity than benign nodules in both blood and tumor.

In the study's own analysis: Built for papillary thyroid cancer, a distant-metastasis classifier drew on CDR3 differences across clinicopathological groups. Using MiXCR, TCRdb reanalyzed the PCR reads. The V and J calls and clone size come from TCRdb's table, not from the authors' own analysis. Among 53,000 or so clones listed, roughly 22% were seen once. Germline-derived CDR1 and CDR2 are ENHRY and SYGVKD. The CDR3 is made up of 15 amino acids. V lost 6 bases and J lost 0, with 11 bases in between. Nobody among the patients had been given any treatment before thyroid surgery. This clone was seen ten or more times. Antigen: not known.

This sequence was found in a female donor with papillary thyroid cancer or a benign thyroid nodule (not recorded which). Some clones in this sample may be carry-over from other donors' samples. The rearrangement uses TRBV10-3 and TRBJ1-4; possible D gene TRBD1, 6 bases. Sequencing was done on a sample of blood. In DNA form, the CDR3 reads TGTGCCATCAGAGTAGGGGGATCAACTAATGAAAAACTGTTTTTT. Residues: CAIRVGGSTNEKLFF.